Each of the 16 T cell receptor beta chains below was sequenced from the same sample in a study of metastatic and nonmetastatic thyroid tumors. With MiXCR, TCRdb reprocessed the PCR reads. The sample carries about 27,000 clones, about 16% recorded once. Not a single patient had been given any form of treatment at any point before undergoing thyroid surgery. Material for sequencing was blood. The source is a male donor with papillary thyroid cancer or a benign thyroid nodule (not recorded which). Some clones in this sample may be carry-over from other donors' samples.

As concerns this clone: This could be a read error, since a much larger clone is one nucleotide away. The same CDR3 is also encoded by other DNA sequences in this sample. The chain links TRBV27 to TRBJ2-3; tentatively, D is TRBD2 (6 bases). The CDR3 is 16 amino acids. V was pared by 0 bases and J by 2 bases, with 12 bases between. Germline CDR1 and CDR2: MNHEY and SMNVEV (reference sequence). In DNA form, the CDR3 reads TGTGCCAGCAGTTTATCTCCGGGAGTATTCACAGATACGCAGTATTTT. This gives the protein CASSLSPGVFTDTQYF.

This clone was detected ten times or more. The rearrangement joins TRBV4-1 to TRBJ2-7; 8 positions match TRBD2. This CDR3 has 16 amino acids. CDR1 is MGHRA and CDR2 is YSYEKL in the germline V gene. V trimming: 0 bases; J trimming: 3 bases; junction bases outside the gene matches: 7. As DNA, the CDR3 is TGCGCCAGCAGCCAAGACAATAGCGGGATTAGCTACGAGCAGTACTTC. It codes for CASSQDNSGISYEQYF.

This clone was recorded at least ten times. The J gene is TRBJ1-3, the V gene TRBV11-1; weak D call: TRBD1 (5 bases). Trimming removed 5 bases from V and 0 bases from J, with 14 bases in between. There are 16 residues in the CDR3. Germline V gives CDR1 SGHAT, CDR2 FQDESV (reference sequence). The CDR3 coding sequence is TGTGCCAGCAGCCTTGCGGTGGGGGGCTCTGGAAACACCATATATTTT. This sequence encodes CASSLAVGGSGNTIYF.

At least ten counts were recorded for this clone. This chain joins TRBV28 and TRBJ2-1; TRBD2 aligns across 10 bases. The germline gives CDR1 MDHEN, CDR2 SYDVKM. The CDR3 runs 15 residues. Trimming at V came to 8 bases and at J to 7 bases, leaving 11 bases not matched to a gene. DNA of the CDR3: TGTGCCAGCGTTGAATCTAGCGGGAGCTTGAATGAGCAGTTCTTC. Protein product: CASVESSGSLNEQFF.

In its sample, this clone was seen many times. V and J are TRBV5-1 and TRBJ2-7; D unresolved. The germline CDR1 and CDR2 sequences are SGHRS and YFSETQ. The CDR3 covers 17 residues. With 1 base removed from V and 7 bases from J, the gap between germline ends came to 24 bases. The CDR3 reads CASSLSFSRVGSWEQYF. CDR3 nucleotide sequence: TGCGCCAGCAGCTTGTCATTTTCTCGGGTCGGGTCCTGGGAGCAGTACTTC.

The table lists this clone with a few counts. This may come from a read error, since a much larger clone is one base off. V is TRBV6-2 or TRBV6-3 and J is TRBJ2-5; TRBD1 or TRBD2 may be the D gene (5 bases each). Trimming took off 1 base at V and 3 bases at J, with 18 bases between the two ends. The CDR3 sequence is 17 residues long. The germline V gene encodes CDR1 MNHEY and CDR2 SVGEGT. The CDR3 DNA is TGTGCCAGCAGTTACTTGGCTAGCCTGGTGGGGGAAGAGACCCAGTACTTC. It encodes CASSYLASLVGEETQYF.

The chain recombines TRBV18 with TRBJ2-1; 8 bases are a match to TRBD1. V was pared by 2 bases and J by 6 bases, with 9 bases of the junction left unmatched. This CDR3 is 16 amino acids long. Germline assignment: CDR1 KGHSH and CDR2 LQKENI. CDR3 residues: CASSPAGTGGPNEQFF. The CDR3 DNA follows: TGTGCCAGCTCACCAGCCGGGACAGGCGGCCCCAATGAGCAGTTCTTC.

This clone was seen repeatedly, ten times or more. The V and J genes are TRBV11-2 and TRBJ1-1, with a tentative D call TRBD1 (5 bases). Germline V lookup: CDR1 SGHAT, CDR2 FQNNGV. The CDR3 spans 15 residues. V was cut by 0 bases and J by 5 bases, with 13 bases left in between. The CDR3 DNA sequence: TGTGCCAGCAGCTTAGATGGGGCCATAGGAACTGAAGCTTTCTTT. This codes for CASSLDGAIGTEAFF.

The V call is TRBV16, the J call TRBJ2-1; 12 bases line up with TRBD2. This CDR3 contains 20 residues. Germline trimming cut 7 bases from V and 0 bases from J; bases unmatched to any gene: 16. Per the germline V gene, CDR1 is KGHSY and CDR2 is FQNENV. CDR3 nucleotides: TGTGCCAGCACCAGTCGGAGGCTAGCGGGGGGGATTAGCTCCTACAATGAGCAGTTCTTC. It codes for CASTSRRLAGGISSYNEQFF.

This clone is deemed medium-sized (0.01 to 0.1%). The chain joins TRBV5-1 to TRBJ2-1, with TRBD1 as a possible D gene (5 bases). Germline values: CDR1 SGHRS, CDR2 YFSETQ. The CDR3 loop spans 14 amino acids. The V end was cut by 0 bases, the J end by 9 bases, with 13 bases between. The CDR3 loop reads CASSLEAGSGEQFF. The DNA for the CDR3 is TGCGCCAGCAGCTTGGAAGCAGGGTCTGGTGAGCAGTTCTTC. The complete variable domain, with remaining parts taken from reference TRBV5-1 and TRBJ2-1, reads KAGVTQTPRYLIKTRGQQVTLSCSPISGHRSVSWYQQTPGQGLQFLFEYFSETQRNKGNFPGRFSGRQFSNSRSEMNVSTLELGDSALYLCASSLEAGSGEQFFGPGTRLTVL.

This chain links TRBV5-1 with TRBJ2-1; the D gene is possibly TRBD1 (6 bases). The CDR3 has 13 residues. V was trimmed by 4 bases and J by 10 bases, leaving 15 bases between them. Looked up from germline, CDR1 is SGHRS and CDR2 is YFSETQ. DNA for the CDR3: TGCGCCAGCAGCCAGGGGACCTCGGGGGAGCAGTTCTTC. Translating it yields CASSQGTSGEQFF.

As concerns this clone: This clone may be a read error of a much larger clone one base away. The chain employs TRBV6-1 and TRBJ2-5; possibly TRBD1 for D (7 bases). Trimming shortened V by 1 base and J by 10 bases, and 22 bases separated the two germline ends. Looked up from germline, CDR1 is MNHNS and CDR2 is SASEGT. The CDR3 has 16 amino acids. This chain's CDR3 is CASSEVVGGGPWNQYF. Here the CDR3 DNA reads TGTGCCAGCAGTGAAGTTGTCGGAGGGGGCCCCTGGAACCAGTACTTC.

A word on this clone: A clone one base away is much larger, so this may be a read error. This CDR3 is also generated by other DNA sequences in the sample. V usage is TRBV25-1 and J usage is TRBJ2-5; possible D gene TRBD1, 5 bases. CDR1 is MGHDK, CDR2 SYGVNS, per germline. CDR3 length: 15 amino acids. V lost 5 bases and J 5 bases, leaving 18 bases between the germline ends. CDR3 sequence: CASSPLFGGAETQYF. The CDR3 DNA reads TGTGCCAGCAGTCCCCTCTTCGGTGGGGCGGAGACCCAGTACTTC.

A note on this clone: A much larger clone lies a single base off, so this may be a read error. V gene TRBV12-5 combines with J gene TRBJ2-3; no clear D. The V end lost 5 bases, the J end lost 2 bases, and 8 bases lay between the germline ends. CDR1 is LGHNT and CDR2 is FRNRAP in the germline V gene. The CDR3 length is 13 residues. The CDR3 spells CASGPTHTDTQYF. Written as DNA, the CDR3 is TGTGCTAGTGGTCCAACCCACACAGATACGCAGTATTTT.

In this sample, this clone turned up many times. V and J are TRBV19 and TRBJ1-1, with D uncertain. The CDR3 extends over 12 amino acids. Germline assignment: CDR1 LNHDA and CDR2 SQIVND (reference sequence). V dropped 5 bases and J dropped 4 bases, with 8 bases sitting between them. CDR3 sequence: CASSFWSTEAFF. CDR3 in DNA: TGTGCCAGTAGTTTCTGGAGCACTGAAGCTTTCTTT. The complete variable domain, with remaining parts taken from reference TRBV19 and TRBJ1-1, reads DGGITQSPKYLFRKEGQNVTLSCEQNLNHDAMYWYRQDPGQGLRLIYYSQIVNDFQKGDIAEGYSVSREKKESFPLTVTSAQKNPTAFYLCASSFWSTEAFFGQGTRLTVV.

This clone was seen ten or more times. J is TRBJ2-3 and V is TRBV11-1; 13 bases fit TRBD2. V was clipped by 1 base and J by 5 bases; unmatched bases: 3. Germline V gives CDR1 SGHAT, CDR2 FQDESV (reference sequence). The CDR3 runs to 16 residues. Here the CDR3 reads CASSLEGLAGRDTQYF. The CDR3 bases are TGTGCCAGCAGCTTAGAGGGACTAGCGGGACGAGATACGCAGTATTTT.